The text below deals with one TCR beta chain. The data are from a study of beta chain features in type 1 diabetes. Every isolated RNA sample was fully reverse transcribed, so sequencing captured expressed TCRB transcripts. Clones were sequenced by immunoSEQ multiplex PCR, and TCRdb holds only the in-frame ones, with some missing. The table lists 900,000 or so clones, 15% to 20% of them singletons. CD4+ naive, central memory, regulatory and stem cell-like memory subsets were isolated by sorting on CD45RO/CCR7/CD25/CD127/CD95/CD27. The CDR3 consists of 18 residues. Trimming took 1 base from V and 7 from J; bases not matched to a gene: 13. Germline V gene sequence: CDR1 SGHRS, CDR2 YFSETQ.

The TCR was taken from a woman aged 18-30 years in good health. The chain joins TRBV5-1 to TRBJ2-1; 11 bases map to TRBD2. Sequenced material: naive CD4+ T cells from blood. The CDR3 loop is CASSLRSLAGGGLNEQFF. The CDR3 DNA reads as TGCGCCAGCAGCTTGAGGTCTCTAGCGGGAGGCGGGCTGAATGAGCAGTTCTTC.